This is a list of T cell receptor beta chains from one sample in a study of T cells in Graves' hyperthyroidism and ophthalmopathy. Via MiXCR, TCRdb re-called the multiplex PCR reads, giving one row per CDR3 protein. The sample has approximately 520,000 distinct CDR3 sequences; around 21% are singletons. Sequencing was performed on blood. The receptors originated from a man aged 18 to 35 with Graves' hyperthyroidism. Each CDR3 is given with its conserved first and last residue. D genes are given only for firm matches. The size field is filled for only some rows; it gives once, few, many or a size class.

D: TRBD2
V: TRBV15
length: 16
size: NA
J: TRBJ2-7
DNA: TGTGCCACCAGCAGAGATTGGGCTAGCGGAAGGTACGAGCAGTACTTC
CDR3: CATSRDWASGRYEQYF

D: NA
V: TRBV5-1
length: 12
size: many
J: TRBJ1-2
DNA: TGCGCCAGCAGCCGTGACACCTATGGCTACACCTTC
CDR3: CASSRDTYGYTF

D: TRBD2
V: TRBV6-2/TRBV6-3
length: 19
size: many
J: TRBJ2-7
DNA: TGTGCCAGCAGTTACGACGGCTACTCCTCTCGCGGGGGGGCTAGGGAGCAGTACTTC
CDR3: CASSYDGYSSRGGAREQYF

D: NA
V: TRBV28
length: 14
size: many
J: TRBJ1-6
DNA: TGTGCCAGCAGTTTAACGGGTACTAATTCACCCCTCCACTTT
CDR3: CASSLTGTNSPLHF

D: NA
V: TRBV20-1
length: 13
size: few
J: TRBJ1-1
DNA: TGCAGTGCTAGGGGGGATCGAACCGCTGAAGCTTTCTTT
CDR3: CSARGDRTAEAFF

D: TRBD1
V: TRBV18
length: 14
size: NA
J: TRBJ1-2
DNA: TGTGCCAGCTCACCAATGGGACAGGGAAGTGGCTACACCTTC
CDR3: CASSPMGQGSGYTF

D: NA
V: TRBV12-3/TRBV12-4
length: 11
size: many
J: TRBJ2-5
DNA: TGTGCCAGCAGTCGAACGGAGACCCAGTACTTC
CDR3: CASSRTETQYF

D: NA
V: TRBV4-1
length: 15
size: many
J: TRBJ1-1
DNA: TGCGCCAGCAGCCAAGGACAGGAAACGAACACTGAAGCTTTCTTT
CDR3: CASSQGQETNTEAFF

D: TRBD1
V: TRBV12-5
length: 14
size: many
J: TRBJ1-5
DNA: TGTGCTAGTGGTTCAGAGGGGGCGAGGCAGCCCCAGCATTTT
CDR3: CASGSEGARQPQHF

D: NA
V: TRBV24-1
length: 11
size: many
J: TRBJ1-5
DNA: TGTGCCATTTTACGGGGTCAGCCCCAGCATTTT
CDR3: CAILRGQPQHF

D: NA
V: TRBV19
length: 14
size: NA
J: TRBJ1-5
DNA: TGTGCCAGTAATATTGCCGGGGGCAATCAGCCCCAGCATTTT
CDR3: CASNIAGGNQPQHF

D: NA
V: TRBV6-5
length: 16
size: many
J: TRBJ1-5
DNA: TGTGCCAGCCCCCCCCGGGGTTCGGACAGCAATCAGCCCCAGCATTTT
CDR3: CASPPRGSDSNQPQHF

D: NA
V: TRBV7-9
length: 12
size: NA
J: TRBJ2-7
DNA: TGTGCCAGCAGCCGGGGTAAGGGGGAGCAGTACTTC
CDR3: CASSRGKGEQYF

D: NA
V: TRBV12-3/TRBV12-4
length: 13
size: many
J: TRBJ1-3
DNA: TGTGCCAGCAGTTTAGGCTCTGGAAACACCATATATTTT
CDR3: CASSLGSGNTIYF

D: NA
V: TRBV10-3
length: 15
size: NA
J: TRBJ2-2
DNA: TGTGCCATCAGGGATGCCTCAAGTGTCACCGGGGAGCTGTTTTTT
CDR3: CAIRDASSVTGELFF

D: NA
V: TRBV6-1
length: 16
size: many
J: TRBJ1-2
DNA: TGTGCCAGCAGTGAAGCGACCGGGACTGGTAACTATGGCTACACCTTC
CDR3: CASSEATGTGNYGYTF

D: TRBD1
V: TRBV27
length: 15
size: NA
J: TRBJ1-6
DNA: TGTGCCAGCACCCTGGGGACAGGATATAATTCACCCCTCCACTTT
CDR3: CASTLGTGYNSPLHF

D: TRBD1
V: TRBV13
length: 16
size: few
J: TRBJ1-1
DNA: TGTGCCAGCAGCTCCCCGGGACAGGGTATCGTCACTGAAGCTTTCTTT
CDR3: CASSSPGQGIVTEAFF

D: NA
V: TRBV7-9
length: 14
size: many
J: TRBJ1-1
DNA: TGTGCCAGCAGCTTATCAGGGATAAGGACTGAAGCTTTCTTT
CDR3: CASSLSGIRTEAFF

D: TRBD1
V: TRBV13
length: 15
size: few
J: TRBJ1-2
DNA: TGTGCCAGCAGCTTATCTACGGACAGGTTCGATGGCTACACCTTC
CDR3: CASSLSTDRFDGYTF

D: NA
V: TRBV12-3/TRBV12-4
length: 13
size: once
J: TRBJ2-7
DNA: TGTGCCAGCAGTACCGGGACTGAGATAGAGCAGTACTTC
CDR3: CASSTGTEIEQYF

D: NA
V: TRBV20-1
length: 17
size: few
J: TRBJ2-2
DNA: TGCAGTGCTTACGGGACCCTGGACCCGCAGAACACCGGGGAGCTGTTTTTT
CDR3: CSAYGTLDPQNTGELFF

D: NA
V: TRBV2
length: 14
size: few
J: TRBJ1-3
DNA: TGTGCCAGCAGTGAATGGGGGCCTGGAAACACCATATATTTT
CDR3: CASSEWGPGNTIYF

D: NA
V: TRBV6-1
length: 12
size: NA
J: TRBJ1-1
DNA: TGTGCCAGCAGTGAATGGGGGCTGGATGCTTTCTTT
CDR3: CASSEWGLDAFF

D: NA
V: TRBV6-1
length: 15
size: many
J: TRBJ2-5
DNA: TGTGCCAGCAGTGAATTTTCAGGGGATCAAGAGACCCAGTACTTC
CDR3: CASSEFSGDQETQYF

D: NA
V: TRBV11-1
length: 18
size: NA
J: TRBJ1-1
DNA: TGTGCCAGCAGCCGGATTAACCGAAGACAGGAGCCAAACACTGAAGCTTTCTTT
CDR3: CASSRINRRQEPNTEAFF

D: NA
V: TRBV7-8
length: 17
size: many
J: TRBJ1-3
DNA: TGTGCCAGCAGCTTAGACGCCGGGACATACCGCGGAAACACCATATATTTT
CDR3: CASSLDAGTYRGNTIYF

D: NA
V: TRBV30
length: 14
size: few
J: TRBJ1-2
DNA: TGTGCCTGGAGCCTGAAGGGTCTCTCAAGGGGCTACACCTTC
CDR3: CAWSLKGLSRGYTF

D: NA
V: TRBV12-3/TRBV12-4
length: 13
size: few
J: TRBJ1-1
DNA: TGTGCCATCAAAAAGGGAGTAAACACTGAAGCTTTCTTT
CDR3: CAIKKGVNTEAFF

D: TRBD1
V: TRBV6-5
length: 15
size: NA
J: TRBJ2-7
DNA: TGTGCCAGCAGTTACACGGGGGACAGGGGCGGCGAGCAGTACTTC
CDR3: CASSYTGDRGGEQYF

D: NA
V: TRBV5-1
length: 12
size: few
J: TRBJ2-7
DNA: TGCGCCGGCAGCCTGGACAGATACGAGCAGTACTTC
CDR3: CAGSLDRYEQYF

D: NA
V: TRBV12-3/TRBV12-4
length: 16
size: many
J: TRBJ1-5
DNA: TGTGCCAGCAGTCCCTTGTCCGGGGCCTACAATCAGCCCCAGCATTTT
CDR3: CASSPLSGAYNQPQHF

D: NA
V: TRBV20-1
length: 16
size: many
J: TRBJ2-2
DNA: TGCAGTGCTAGAGATGACAGACCCTCGGCCACCGGGGAGCTGTTTTTT
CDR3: CSARDDRPSATGELFF

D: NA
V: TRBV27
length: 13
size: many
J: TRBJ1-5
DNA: TGTGCCAGCAGTGGAGGGGGTGGGATGCCCCAGCATTTT
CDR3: CASSGGGGMPQHF

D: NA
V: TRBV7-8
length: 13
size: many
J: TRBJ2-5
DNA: TGTGCCAGCAGCTTAGGACATGTGGAGACCCAGTACTTC
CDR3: CASSLGHVETQYF

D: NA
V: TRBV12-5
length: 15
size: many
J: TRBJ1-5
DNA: TGTGCTAGTGGTTTTCTAGGGGGTGGCGGACAGCCCCAGCATTTT
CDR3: CASGFLGGGGQPQHF

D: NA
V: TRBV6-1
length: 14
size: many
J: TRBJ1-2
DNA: TGTGCCAGCAGTGAAGCTCTGACAGACTATGGCTACACCTTC
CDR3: CASSEALTDYGYTF

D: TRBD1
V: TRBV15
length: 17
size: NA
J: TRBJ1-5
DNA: TGTGCCACCAGCAGAGATATCACAGGGGTGAGCAATCGGCCCCAGCATTTT
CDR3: CATSRDITGVSNRPQHF

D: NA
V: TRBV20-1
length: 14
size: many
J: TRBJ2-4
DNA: TGCAGTGCTACCAACCGGGACACTAAAAACATTCAGTACTTC
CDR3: CSATNRDTKNIQYF

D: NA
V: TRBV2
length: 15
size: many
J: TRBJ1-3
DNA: TGTGCCAGCAGAGTACAAGGGGCGACTGGAAACACCATATATTTT
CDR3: CASRVQGATGNTIYF

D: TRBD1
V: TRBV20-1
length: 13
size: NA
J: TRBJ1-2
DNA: TGCAGTGCTCACAGACAGGGGGTGGCTGGCTACACCTTC
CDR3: CSAHRQGVAGYTF

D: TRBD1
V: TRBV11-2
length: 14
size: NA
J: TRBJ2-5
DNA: TGTGCCAGCAGCTGGGGGACAGCCCAAGAGACCCAGTACTTC
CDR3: CASSWGTAQETQYF

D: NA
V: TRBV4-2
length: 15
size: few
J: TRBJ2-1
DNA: TGTGCCAGCAGCCAAAGACTGGGGGGCCGAGATGAGCAGTTCTTC
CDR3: CASSQRLGGRDEQFF

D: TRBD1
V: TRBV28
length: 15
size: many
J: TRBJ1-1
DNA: TGTGCCAGCAGTATGGGACAGGGACTGAACACTGAAGCTTTCTTT
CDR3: CASSMGQGLNTEAFF

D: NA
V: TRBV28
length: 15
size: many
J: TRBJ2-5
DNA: TGTGCCAGCAGCCCCGGGACGAGAGAGTGGGAGACCCAGTACTTC
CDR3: CASSPGTREWETQYF

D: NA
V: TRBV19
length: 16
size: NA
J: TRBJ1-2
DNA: TGTGCCAGTAGTGCGGAGCCGGGACCCGCTGGATATGGCTACACCTTC
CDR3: CASSAEPGPAGYGYTF

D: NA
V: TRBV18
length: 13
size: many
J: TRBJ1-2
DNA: TGTGCCAGCTCACCACCGGAAACTTATGGCTACACCTTC
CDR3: CASSPPETYGYTF

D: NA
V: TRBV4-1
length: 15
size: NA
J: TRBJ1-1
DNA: TGCGCCAGCATCAAGCCCGGCCGGCCAAACACTGAAGCTTTCTTT
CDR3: CASIKPGRPNTEAFF